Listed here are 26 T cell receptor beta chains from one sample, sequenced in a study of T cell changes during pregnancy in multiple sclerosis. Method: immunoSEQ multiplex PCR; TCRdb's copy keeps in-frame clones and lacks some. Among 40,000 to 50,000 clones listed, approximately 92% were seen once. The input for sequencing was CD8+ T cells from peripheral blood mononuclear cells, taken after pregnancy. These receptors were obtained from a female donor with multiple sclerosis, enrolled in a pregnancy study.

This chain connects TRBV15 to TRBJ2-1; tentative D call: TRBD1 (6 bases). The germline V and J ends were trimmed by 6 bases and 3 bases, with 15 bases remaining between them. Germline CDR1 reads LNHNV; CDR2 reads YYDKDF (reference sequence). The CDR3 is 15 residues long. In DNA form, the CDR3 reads TGTGCCACCAGGCAAACAGGGTCGAACTACAATGAGCAGTTCTTC. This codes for CATRQTGSNYNEQFF.

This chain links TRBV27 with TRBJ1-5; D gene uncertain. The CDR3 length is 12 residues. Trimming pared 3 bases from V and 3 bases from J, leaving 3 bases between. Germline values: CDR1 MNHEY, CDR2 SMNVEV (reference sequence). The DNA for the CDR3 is TGTGCCAGCAGTTTCTACAATCAGCCCCAGCATTTT. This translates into CASSFYNQPQHF.

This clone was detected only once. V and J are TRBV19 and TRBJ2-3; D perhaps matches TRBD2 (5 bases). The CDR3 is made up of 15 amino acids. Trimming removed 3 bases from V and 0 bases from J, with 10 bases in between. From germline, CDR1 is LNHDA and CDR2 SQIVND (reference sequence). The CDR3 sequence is CASSMRLTSTDTQYF. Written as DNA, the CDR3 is TGTGCCAGTAGTATGAGACTAACAAGCACAGATACGCAGTATTTT. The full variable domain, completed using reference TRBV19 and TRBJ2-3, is DGGITQSPKYLFRKEGQNVTLSCEQNLNHDAMYWYRQDPGQGLRLIYYSQIVNDFQKGDIAEGYSVSREKKESFPLTVTSAQKNPTAFYLCASSMRLTSTDTQYFGPGTRLTVL.

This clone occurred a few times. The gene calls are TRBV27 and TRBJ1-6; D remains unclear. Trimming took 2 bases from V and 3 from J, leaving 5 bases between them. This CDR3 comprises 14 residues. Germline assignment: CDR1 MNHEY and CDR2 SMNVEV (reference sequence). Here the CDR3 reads CASSLQDYNSPLHF. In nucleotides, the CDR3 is TGTGCCAGCAGTTTACAGGACTATAATTCACCCCTCCACTTT.

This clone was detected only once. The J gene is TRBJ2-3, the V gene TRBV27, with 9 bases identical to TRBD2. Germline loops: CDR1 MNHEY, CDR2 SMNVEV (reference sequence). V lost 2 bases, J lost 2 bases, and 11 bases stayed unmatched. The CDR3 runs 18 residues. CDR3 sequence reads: CASSLNKPGLAYTDTQYF. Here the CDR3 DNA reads TGTGCCAGCAGTTTAAATAAACCGGGACTAGCATACACAGATACGCAGTATTTT.

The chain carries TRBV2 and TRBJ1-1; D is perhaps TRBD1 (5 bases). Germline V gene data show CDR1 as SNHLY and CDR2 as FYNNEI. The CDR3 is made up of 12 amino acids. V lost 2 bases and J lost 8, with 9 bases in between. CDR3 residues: CASSEFRVEAFF. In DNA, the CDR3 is TGTGCCAGCAGTGAATTCAGGGTCGAAGCTTTCTTT.

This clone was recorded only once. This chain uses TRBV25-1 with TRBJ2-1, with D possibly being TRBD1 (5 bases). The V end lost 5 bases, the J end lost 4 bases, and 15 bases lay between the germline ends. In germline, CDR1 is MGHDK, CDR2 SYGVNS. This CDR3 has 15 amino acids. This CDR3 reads CASSPAGLGYNEQFF. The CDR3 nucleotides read TGTGCCAGCAGTCCGGCAGGGTTAGGGTACAATGAGCAGTTCTTC.

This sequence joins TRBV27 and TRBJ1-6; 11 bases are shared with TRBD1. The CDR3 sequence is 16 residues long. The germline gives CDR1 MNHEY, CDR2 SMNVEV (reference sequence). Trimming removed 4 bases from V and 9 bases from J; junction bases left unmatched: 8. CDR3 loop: CASSSRDRGFSSPLHF. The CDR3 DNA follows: TGTGCCAGCAGTTCCCGGGACAGGGGGTTCAGTTCACCCCTCCACTTT.

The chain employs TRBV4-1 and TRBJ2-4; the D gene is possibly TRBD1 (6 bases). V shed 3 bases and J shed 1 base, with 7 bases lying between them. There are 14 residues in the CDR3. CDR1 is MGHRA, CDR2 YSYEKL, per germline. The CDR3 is CASSQRGAKNIQYF. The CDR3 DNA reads TGCGCCAGCAGCCAGAGGGGGGCCAAAAACATTCAGTACTTC.

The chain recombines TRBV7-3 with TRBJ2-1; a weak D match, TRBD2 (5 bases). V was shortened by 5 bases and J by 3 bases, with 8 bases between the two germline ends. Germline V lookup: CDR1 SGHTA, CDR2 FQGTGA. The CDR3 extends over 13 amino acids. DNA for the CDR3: TGTGCCAGCAGCCCAACTAGCTACAATGAGCAGTTCTTC. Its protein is CASSPTSYNEQFF.

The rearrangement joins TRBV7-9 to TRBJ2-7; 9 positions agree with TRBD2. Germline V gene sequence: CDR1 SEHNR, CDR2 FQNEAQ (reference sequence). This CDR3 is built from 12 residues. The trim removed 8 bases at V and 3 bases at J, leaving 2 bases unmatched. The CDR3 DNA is TGTGCCAGCGCTAGCGGGAACTACGAGCAGTACTTC. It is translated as CASASGNYEQYF. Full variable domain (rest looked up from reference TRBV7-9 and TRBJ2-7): DTGVSQNPRHKITKRGQNVTFRCDPISEHNRLYWYRQTLGQGPEFLTYFQNEAQLEKSRLLSDRFSAERPKGSFSTLEIQRTEQGDSAMYLCASASGNYEQYFGPGTRLTVT.

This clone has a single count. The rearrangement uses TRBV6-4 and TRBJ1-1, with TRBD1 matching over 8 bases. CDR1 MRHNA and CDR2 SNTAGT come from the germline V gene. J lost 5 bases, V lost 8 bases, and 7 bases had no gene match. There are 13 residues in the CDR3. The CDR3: CASLQGGGTEAFF. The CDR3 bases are TGTGCCAGCCTACAGGGGGGAGGAACTGAAGCTTTCTTT.

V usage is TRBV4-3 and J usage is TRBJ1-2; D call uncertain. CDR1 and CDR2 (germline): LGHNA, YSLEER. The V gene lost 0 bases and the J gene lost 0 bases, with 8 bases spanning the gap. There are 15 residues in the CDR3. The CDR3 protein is CASSQDRNPNYGYTF. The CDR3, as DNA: TGCGCCAGCAGCCAAGACAGGAATCCTAACTATGGCTACACCTTC.

DNA of the CDR3: TGTGCCAGCAGTTTAAGGGCTCCCGGACAAGAGCAGTACTTC. The encoded protein is CASSLRAPGQEQYF. This chain connects TRBV27 to TRBJ2-5; a possible D gene is TRBD1 (5 bases). Germline CDR1 reads MNHEY; CDR2 reads SMNVEV (reference sequence). Trimming removed 2 bases at V and 11 bases at J, with 18 bases between. The CDR3 has 14 amino acids.

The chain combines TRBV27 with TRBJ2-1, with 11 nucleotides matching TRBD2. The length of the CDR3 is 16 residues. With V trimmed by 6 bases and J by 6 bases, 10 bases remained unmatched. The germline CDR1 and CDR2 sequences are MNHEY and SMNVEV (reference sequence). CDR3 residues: CASSLNSGRAFNEQFF. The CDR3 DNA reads TGTGCCAGCAGCCTTAATAGCGGGAGGGCCTTCAATGAGCAGTTCTTC.

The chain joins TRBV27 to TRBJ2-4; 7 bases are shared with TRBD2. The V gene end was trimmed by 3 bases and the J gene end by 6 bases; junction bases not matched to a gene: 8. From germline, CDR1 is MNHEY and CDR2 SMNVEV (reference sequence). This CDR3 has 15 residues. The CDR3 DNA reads TGTGCCAGCAGTTTGGAGGGAGGGCCCGGAAACATTCAGTACTTC. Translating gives CASSLEGGPGNIQYF.

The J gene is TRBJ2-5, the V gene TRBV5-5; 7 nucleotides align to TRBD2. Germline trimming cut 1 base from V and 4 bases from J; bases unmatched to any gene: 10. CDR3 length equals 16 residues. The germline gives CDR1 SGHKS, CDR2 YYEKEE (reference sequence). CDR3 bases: TGTGCCAGCAGCTTGTTCGGCAGGGAGGGTCCAGAGACCCAGTACTTC. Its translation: CASSLFGREGPETQYF.

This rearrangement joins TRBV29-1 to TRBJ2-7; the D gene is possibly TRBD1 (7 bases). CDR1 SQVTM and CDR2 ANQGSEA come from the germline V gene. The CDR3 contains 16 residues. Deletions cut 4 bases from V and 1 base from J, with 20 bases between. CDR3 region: CSVATPGGGKSYEQYF. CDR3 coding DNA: TGCAGCGTTGCCACTCCAGGAGGGGGCAAATCCTACGAGCAGTACTTC.

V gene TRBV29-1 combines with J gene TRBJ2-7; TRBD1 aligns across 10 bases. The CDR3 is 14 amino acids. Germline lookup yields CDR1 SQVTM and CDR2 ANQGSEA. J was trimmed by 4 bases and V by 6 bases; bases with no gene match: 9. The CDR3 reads CSVETPGQGYEQYF. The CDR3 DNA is TGCAGCGTAGAAACTCCGGGACAGGGGTACGAGCAGTACTTC.

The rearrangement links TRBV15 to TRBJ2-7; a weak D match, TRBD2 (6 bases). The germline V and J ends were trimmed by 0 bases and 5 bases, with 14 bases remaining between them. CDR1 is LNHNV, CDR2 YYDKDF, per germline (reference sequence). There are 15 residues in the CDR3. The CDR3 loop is CATSREPGVNDEQYF. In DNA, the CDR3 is TGTGCCACCAGCAGAGAACCGGGAGTAAATGACGAGCAGTACTTC.

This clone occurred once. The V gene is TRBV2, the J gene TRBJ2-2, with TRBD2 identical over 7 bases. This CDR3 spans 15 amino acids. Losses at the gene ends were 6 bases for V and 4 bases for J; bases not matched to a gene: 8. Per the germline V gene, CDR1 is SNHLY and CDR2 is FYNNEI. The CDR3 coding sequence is TGTGCCAGCAGGGTCGGGAGGTCAGGCACCGGGGAGCTGTTTTTT. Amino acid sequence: CASRVGRSGTGELFF.

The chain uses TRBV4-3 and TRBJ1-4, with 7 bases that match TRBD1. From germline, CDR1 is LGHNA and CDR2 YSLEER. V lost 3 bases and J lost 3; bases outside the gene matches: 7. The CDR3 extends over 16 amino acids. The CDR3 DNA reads TGCGCCAGCAGCCATGGGACAGCTCCATCTAATGAAAAACTGTTTTTT. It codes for CASSHGTAPSNEKLFF.

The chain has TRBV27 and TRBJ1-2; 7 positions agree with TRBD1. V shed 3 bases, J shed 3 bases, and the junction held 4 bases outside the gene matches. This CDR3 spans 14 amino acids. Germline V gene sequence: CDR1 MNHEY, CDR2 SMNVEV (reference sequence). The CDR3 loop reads CASSLGQGDYGYTF. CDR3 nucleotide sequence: TGTGCCAGCAGTTTGGGGCAGGGGGACTATGGCTACACCTTC.

This CDR3 is CASSLSSPLRGTDPTNEKLFF. The CDR3, as DNA: TGTGCCAGCAGCTTAAGTTCGCCGCTGAGAGGGACAGACCCAACTAATGAAAAACTGTTTTTT. The rearrangement joins TRBV7-8 to TRBJ1-4; TRBD1 agrees at 7 bases. Trimming took 2 bases from V and 0 from J; bases not matched to a gene: 18. CDR1 and CDR2 (germline): SGHVS, FQNEAQ. This CDR3 spans 21 amino acids.

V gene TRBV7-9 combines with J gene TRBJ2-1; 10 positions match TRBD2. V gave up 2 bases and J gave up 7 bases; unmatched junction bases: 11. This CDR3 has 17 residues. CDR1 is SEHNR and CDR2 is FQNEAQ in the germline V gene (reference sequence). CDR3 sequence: CASSLLGSGGAGNEQFF. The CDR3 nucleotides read TGTGCCAGCAGCTTATTGGGGAGCGGGGGGGCTGGGAATGAGCAGTTCTTC. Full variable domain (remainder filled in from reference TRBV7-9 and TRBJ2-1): DTGVSQNPRHKITKRGQNVTFRCDPISEHNRLYWYRQTLGQGPEFLTYFQNEAQLEKSRLLSDRFSAERPKGSFSTLEIQRTEQGDSAMYLCASSLLGSGGAGNEQFFGPGTRLTVL.

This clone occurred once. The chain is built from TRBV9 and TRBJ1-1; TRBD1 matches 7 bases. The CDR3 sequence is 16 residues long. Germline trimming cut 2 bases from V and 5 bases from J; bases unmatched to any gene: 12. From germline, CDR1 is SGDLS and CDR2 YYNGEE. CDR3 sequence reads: CASSVSPTGTGTEAFF. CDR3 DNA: TGTGCCAGCAGCGTTTCCCCGACAGGGACGGGAACTGAAGCTTTCTTT.